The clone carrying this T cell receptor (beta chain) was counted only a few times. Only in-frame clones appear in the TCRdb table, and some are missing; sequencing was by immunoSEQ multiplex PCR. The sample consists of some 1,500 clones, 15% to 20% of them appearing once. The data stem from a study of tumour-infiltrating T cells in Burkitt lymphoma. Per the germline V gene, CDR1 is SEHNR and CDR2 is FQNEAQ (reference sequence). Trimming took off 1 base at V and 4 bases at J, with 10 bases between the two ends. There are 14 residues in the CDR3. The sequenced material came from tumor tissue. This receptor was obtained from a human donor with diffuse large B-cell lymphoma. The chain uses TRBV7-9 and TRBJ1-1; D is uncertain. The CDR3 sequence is CASSLVPGITEAFF. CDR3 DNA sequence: TGTGCCAGCAGCTTAGTTCCGGGGATCACTGAAGCTTTCTTT. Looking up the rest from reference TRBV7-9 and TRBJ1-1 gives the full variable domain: DTGVSQNPRHKITKRGQNVTFRCDPISEHNRLYWYRQTLGQGPEFLTYFQNEAQLEKSRLLSDRFSAERPKGSFSTLEIQRTEQGDSAMYLCASSLVPGITEAFFGQGTRLTVV.